These T cell receptor beta chains were read from a single sample in a study of T-cell memory formation after mild COVID-19. TCRdb passed the 5' RACE reads through MiXCR, listing each CDR3 protein once. The sample yields tens of thousands of distinct CDR3 sequences, around 27% seen once. The sample comprised PBMCs or a T cell subset sorted from them (not recorded which). Receptors originate from a man younger than 30 who had mild COVID-19 (a few samples of this study predate the infection). Cell type and time point are not known. Both conserved end residues are part of each CDR3. The D gene is left open where the match is weak. Rows give clone size only sometimes, using once, few, many, or a class for an expanded clone.

J gene,clone size,D gene,V gene,CDR3 DNA,CDR3 protein
TRBJ1-6,.,TRBD1,TRBV7-2,TGTGCCAGCAGCTTAGAGGGCCTGGCAGGGGGTTCCTATAATTCACCCCTCCACTTT,CASSLEGLAGGSYNSPLHF
TRBJ1-6,.,.,TRBV9,TGTGCCAGCAGCATCGGGATGAATTCACCCCTCCACTTT,CASSIGMNSPLHF
TRBJ2-1,few,.,TRBV7-9,TGTGCCAGCAGCATAACTAACAATGAGCAGTTCTTC,CASSITNNEQFF
TRBJ1-1,.,TRBD1,TRBV7-8,TGTGCCAGCAGCTCCTGGACAGGGGGAACTGAAGCTTTCTTT,CASSSWTGGTEAFF
TRBJ2-7,once,.,TRBV27,TGTGCCAGCAGTTTAAGACAGCCCTACGAGCAGTACTTC,CASSLRQPYEQYF
TRBJ1-2,few,.,TRBV27,TGTGCCAGCAGTTTAAGAAGGGCCATGAGGGACTATGGCTACACCTTC,CASSLRRAMRDYGYTF
TRBJ2-3,few,TRBD2,TRBV4-3,TGCGCCAGCAGCCCAGTAGCGGGACGGGGAGCAGATACGCAGTATTTT,CASSPVAGRGADTQYF
TRBJ2-3,.,.,TRBV7-2,TGTGCCAACTTCCCTATGGGGGACATCACAGATACGCAGTATTTT,CANFPMGDITDTQYF
TRBJ2-4,.,.,TRBV6-5,TGTGCCAGCAGTCCCCCCGGGGGTCGGAACATTCAGTACTTC,CASSPPGGRNIQYF
TRBJ2-3,few,.,TRBV4-1,TGCGCCAGCAGCCAAGATCCAGACCTCCGGACCCGGGCCCTCTCAGATACGCAGTATTTT,CASSQDPDLRTRALSDTQYF
TRBJ2-5,.,.,TRBV7-2,TGTGCCAGCAGCCGCCTGTTCGGGTACCAAGAGACCCAGTACTTC,CASSRLFGYQETQYF
TRBJ2-5,few,TRBD1,TRBV7-9,TGTGCCAGCAGCCGACAGGGGGCGGAGACCCAGTACTTC,CASSRQGAETQYF
TRBJ2-7,few,.,TRBV4-3,TGCGCCAGCAGCCAAGATCTAGGGTACTACGAGCAGTACTTC,CASSQDLGYYEQYF
TRBJ2-7,few,TRBD2,TRBV12-3/TRBV12-4,TGTGCCAGCAGCTTAGGGCCCCTCCCACTAGCGGGGGAACCCTACGAGCAGTACTTC,CASSLGPLPLAGEPYEQYF
TRBJ2-2,.,TRBD1,TRBV4-2,TGTGCCAGCAGCTGGAAGGGACAGGGGAGCACCGGGGAGCTGTTTTTT,CASSWKGQGSTGELFF
TRBJ2-3,few,TRBD2,TRBV10-3,TGTGCCATCAGTGTGGCTAGCGGAGACACAGATACGCAGTATTTT,CAISVASGDTDTQYF
TRBJ1-5,.,TRBD1,TRBV6-2/TRBV6-3,TGTGCCAGCAGTATCGGACAGGATCAGCCCCAGCATTTT,CASSIGQDQPQHF